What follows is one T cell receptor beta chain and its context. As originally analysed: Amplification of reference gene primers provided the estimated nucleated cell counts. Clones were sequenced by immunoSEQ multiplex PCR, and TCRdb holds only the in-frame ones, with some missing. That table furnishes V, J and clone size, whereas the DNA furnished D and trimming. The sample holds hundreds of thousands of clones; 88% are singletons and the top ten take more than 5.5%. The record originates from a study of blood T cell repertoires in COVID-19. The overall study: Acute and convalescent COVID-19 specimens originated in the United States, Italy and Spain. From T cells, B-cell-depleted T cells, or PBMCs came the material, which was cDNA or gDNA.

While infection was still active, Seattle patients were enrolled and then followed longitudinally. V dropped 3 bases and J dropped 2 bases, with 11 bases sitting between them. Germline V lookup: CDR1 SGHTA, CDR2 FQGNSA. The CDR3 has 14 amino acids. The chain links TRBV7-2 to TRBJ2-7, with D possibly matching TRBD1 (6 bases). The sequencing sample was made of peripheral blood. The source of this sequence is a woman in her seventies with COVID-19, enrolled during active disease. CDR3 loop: CASSLSGQTYEQYF. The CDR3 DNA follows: TGTGCCAGCAGCTTGTCGGGACAAACCTACGAGCAGTACTTC.